This TCR beta chain appears in the sequencing data of a study of OX40 agonist ivuxolimab in advanced cancers. Overall study context: Those treated in dose escalation had hepatocellular carcinoma, melanoma, renal cell cancer or head and neck cancer. Partial responses were achieved by three patients: one hepatocellular carcinoma, two cutaneous melanoma.

Here immunoSEQ multiplex PCR was the method, and the copy in TCRdb shows in-frame clones only, minus some. The sample records tens of thousands of clones, nearly 90% being singletons. Trimming cost V 4 bases and J 0 bases, with 1 base left between them. The CDR3 contains 12 residues. Germline V gene data show CDR1 as GTSNPN and CDR2 as SVGIG (reference sequence). This TCR came from an adult with an advanced solid tumor such as melanoma, head and neck, liver or kidney cancer. The V call is TRBV30, the J call TRBJ2-6; no clear D. This specimen consisted of CD4+ or CD8+ T cells sorted from blood, obtained in a trial of the OX40 agonist ivuxolimab. The CDR3 nucleotides read TGTGCCTGGACCTCTGGGGCCAACGTCCTGACTTTC. It specifies CAWTSGANVLTF.